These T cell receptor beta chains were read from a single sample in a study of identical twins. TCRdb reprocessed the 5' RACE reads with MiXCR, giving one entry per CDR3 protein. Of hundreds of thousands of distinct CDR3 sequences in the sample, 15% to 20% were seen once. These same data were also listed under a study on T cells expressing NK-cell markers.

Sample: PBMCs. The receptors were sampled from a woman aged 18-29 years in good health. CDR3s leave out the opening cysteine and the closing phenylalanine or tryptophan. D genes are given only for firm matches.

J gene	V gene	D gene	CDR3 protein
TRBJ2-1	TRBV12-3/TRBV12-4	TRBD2	ASSLWEGDEQF
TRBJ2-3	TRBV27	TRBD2	ASTTGLATDTQY
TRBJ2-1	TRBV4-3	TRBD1	ASSRRDSIVDEQF
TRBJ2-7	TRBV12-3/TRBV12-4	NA	ASSSTQGSEQY
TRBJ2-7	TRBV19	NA	ASSTDIGGSYEQY
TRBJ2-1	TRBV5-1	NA	ASSLETESEQF
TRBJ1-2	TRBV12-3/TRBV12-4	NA	VLDYGYT
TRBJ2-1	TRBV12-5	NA	ASGLTRPGHSYNEQF
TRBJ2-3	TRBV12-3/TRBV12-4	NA	ASSPPPVGGPTDTQY
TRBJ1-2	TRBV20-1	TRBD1	SARDPRDSAGYT
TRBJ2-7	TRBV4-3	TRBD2	ASSQTLAGGNSYEQY
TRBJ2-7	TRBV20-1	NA	SARDFGDEQY
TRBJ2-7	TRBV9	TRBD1	ASSVVGTGNEQY
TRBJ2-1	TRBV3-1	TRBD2	ASSHLGGGDEQF
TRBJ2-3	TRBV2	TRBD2	ASSFPGLAGANTDTQY
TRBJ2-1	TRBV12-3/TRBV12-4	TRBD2	ASSGGTSGVYNEQF
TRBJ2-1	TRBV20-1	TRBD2	SAIGLAPYNEQF
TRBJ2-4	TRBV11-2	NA	ASSFSSLAKNIQY
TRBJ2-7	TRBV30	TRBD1	AWSAGTGGPYEQY
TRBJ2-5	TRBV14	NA	ASSQEWSGTQY